A selection of T cell receptor beta chains follows, all from one sample in a study of CD8 T cells in ankylosing spondylitis. A single record per CDR3 protein comes from TCRdb applying MiXCR to the 5' RACE reads. The sample shows 670,000 or so distinct CDR3 sequences, under 20% of them seen only once. The sequencing sample was made of blood, either unsorted or a sorted T cell fraction (not recorded which). The source is a male donor with ankylosing spondylitis. CDR3s leave out the opening cysteine and the closing phenylalanine or tryptophan. A D gene is named only where the DNA matches it firmly.

TRBV7-2	NA	TRBJ2-7	ASSTDGKPVYEQY
TRBV11-2	NA	TRBJ1-2	ASSLKIGVDYGYT
TRBV5-1	TRBD1	TRBJ2-7	ASSTNRGTYEQY
TRBV29-1	TRBD2	TRBJ2-3	SVALLAGVDTQY
TRBV5-1	TRBD2	TRBJ2-7	ASSLTSGRNGFGYEQY
TRBV30	NA	TRBJ1-6	AWSPGPNSPLH
TRBV5-1	TRBD1	TRBJ1-5	ASSRTGGNEQPQH
TRBV20-1	NA	TRBJ2-7	SASTVSYEQY
TRBV5-4	NA	TRBJ2-2	ASSLDRGHTGELF
TRBV9	TRBD2	TRBJ2-3	ASNKAGGSDTQY
TRBV7-7	TRBD1	TRBJ1-5	ASSSVEDRGRRYNQPQH
TRBV30	NA	TRBJ2-7	AWKGVYEQY
TRBV12-3/TRBV12-4	TRBD1	TRBJ2-1	ASSFWDRGVLSSYNEQF
TRBV6-1	NA	TRBJ1-2	ASSELGGREWNGYT
TRBV6-6	TRBD2	TRBJ2-3	ASSAGGTDTQY
TRBV15	NA	TRBJ2-1	ATSRDRAGNNEQF
TRBV12-3/TRBV12-4	NA	TRBJ1-1	ASIGLNTEAF
TRBV30	TRBD1	TRBJ1-4	AWSGGTATNEKLF
TRBV5-1	TRBD2	TRBJ2-3	ASSSNPGLAGGTDTQY
TRBV6-1	NA	TRBJ1-3	ASRSGDLSGNTIY
TRBV2	TRBD2	TRBJ2-4	ASSPPGTSGNIQY
TRBV12-3/TRBV12-4	NA	TRBJ1-2	ASSLALALRGGGYT
TRBV5-1	TRBD1	TRBJ2-1	ASSLVRGQEQF
TRBV20-1	TRBD1	TRBJ1-2	SARGGQGVILYGYT
TRBV12-3/TRBV12-4	TRBD1	TRBJ1-2	ASSTGGGYGYT
TRBV7-2	NA	TRBJ2-7	ASSLGRGPYEQY
TRBV7-9	NA	TRBJ2-5	ASSPRDDSETQY
TRBV12-3/TRBV12-4	NA	TRBJ2-7	ASSRGPEAVSYEQY
TRBV12-3/TRBV12-4	NA	TRBJ1-5	ASSSGVGQPQH
TRBV20-1	TRBD1	TRBJ2-3	SAKALDRADTQY
TRBV7-9	TRBD1	TRBJ1-5	ASASAGQKYQPQH
TRBV7-9	TRBD1	TRBJ2-7	ASSVRDSYEQY
TRBV4-2	TRBD1	TRBJ2-3	ASSQLGTGTGITDTQY
TRBV20-1	TRBD2	TRBJ2-5	SANGGGAFARETQY
TRBV2	TRBD1	TRBJ1-2	ASMGGQRHYT
TRBV15	NA	TRBJ1-1	ATSRGGTLRGAEAF
TRBV2	TRBD1	TRBJ1-1	ASRRTGTNTEAF
TRBV7-2	TRBD2	TRBJ2-7	ASSFSGWGGEQY
TRBV30	NA	TRBJ2-7	AWSVKRGVYEQY
TRBV6-1	NA	TRBJ2-3	ASSGDLVTQY
TRBV7-9	NA	TRBJ1-4	ASSEDKEKLF
TRBV4-1	NA	TRBJ1-2	ASSLVKESYGYT
TRBV19	NA	TRBJ2-1	ASTGGLSYNEQF
TRBV12-3/TRBV12-4	NA	TRBJ1-6	ASSLRGGLDSPLH
TRBV9	NA	TRBJ1-5	ASSGGSGNQPQH
TRBV6-2/TRBV6-3	NA	TRBJ2-1	ASSSDRGPSSYNEQF
TRBV9	TRBD2	TRBJ2-1	ASSKGTSGGISYNEQF
TRBV20-1	NA	TRBJ1-1	SARGYLNTEAF
TRBV12-3/TRBV12-4	TRBD2	TRBJ2-1	ASSPSLSGGSF
TRBV27	TRBD1	TRBJ2-7	ASRDRGGLVQY
TRBV6-1	NA	TRBJ2-7	ASRPRRDSYEQY
TRBV6-2/TRBV6-3	NA	TRBJ2-3	ASSGVVAEFRTDTQY
TRBV5-6	NA	TRBJ1-1	ASRVWGSEVKGF
TRBV5-1	TRBD2	TRBJ2-1	ASTALAGGQDEQF
TRBV20-1	NA	TRBJ2-7	SARVPLIGEQY
TRBV27	NA	TRBJ2-3	ASSTDSLGTDTQY
TRBV12-3/TRBV12-4	NA	TRBJ2-1	ASSLRGAATDEQF
TRBV28	NA	TRBJ2-3	ASPPAQGPSTDTQY
TRBV2	NA	TRBJ1-5	ASSEGYQPQH